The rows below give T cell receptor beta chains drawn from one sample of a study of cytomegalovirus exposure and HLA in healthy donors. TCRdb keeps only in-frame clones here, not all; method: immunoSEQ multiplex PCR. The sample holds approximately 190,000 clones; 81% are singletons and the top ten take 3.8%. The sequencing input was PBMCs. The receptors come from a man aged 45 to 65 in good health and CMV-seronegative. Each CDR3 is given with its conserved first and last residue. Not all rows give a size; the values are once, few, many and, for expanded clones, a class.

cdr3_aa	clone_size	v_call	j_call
CASSLTEGYEQYF	NA	TRBV5-1	TRBJ2-7
CASSWDRGSYEQYF	NA	TRBV27	TRBJ2-7
CATSTDGGAGEQFF	NA	TRBV15	TRBJ2-1
CASSPGKGQFTGELFF	NA	TRBV18	TRBJ2-2
CASSYGESYNEQFF	NA	TRBV6-5	TRBJ2-1
CASSVLGQYNSPLHF	NA	TRBV9	TRBJ1-6
CSSSLAGRNTGELFF	NA	TRBV7-9	TRBJ2-2
CASSPGGIGEQFF	NA	TRBV13	TRBJ2-1
CASSLTGQGREKLFF	NA	TRBV7-9	TRBJ1-4
CASSIPGQGAHAAGGGYTF	once	TRBV19	TRBJ1-2
CASSLSQGADTQYF	few	TRBV7-2	TRBJ2-3
CASRPDNSNQPQHF	NA	TRBV2	TRBJ1-5
CASESPGGNQPQHF	NA	TRBV2	TRBJ1-5
CASRIGQGAGNTIYF	NA	TRBV2	TRBJ1-3
CASHRTGANTGELFF	NA	TRBV2	TRBJ2-2
CASSIGTGLGSPLHF	NA	TRBV9	TRBJ1-6
CASSLEQGATYEQYF	NA	TRBV13	TRBJ2-7
CAIRGSGPVADTQYF	NA	TRBV10-3	TRBJ2-3
CASSLSPTRGTDTQYF	NA	TRBV5-1	TRBJ2-3
CASSSRYNSPLHF	NA	TRBV19	TRBJ1-6
CASGLGGWRENNEKLFF	NA	TRBV12-5	TRBJ1-4
CSGSEGGEQFF	NA	TRBV29-1	TRBJ2-1
CASSVGGIDYTF	NA	TRBV9	TRBJ1-2
CASKDSSSYEQYF	NA	TRBV10-2	TRBJ2-7
CASSEYNEIGAYGYTF	NA	TRBV25-1	TRBJ1-2
CSVSGDSGANVLTF	NA	TRBV29-1	TRBJ2-6
CVSSSWGSGGLYEQYF	NA	TRBV27	TRBJ2-7
CASSQDNPGGTGELFF	few	TRBV4-3	TRBJ2-2
CASSPRDRLLGSEAFF	NA	TRBV7-9	TRBJ1-1
CASSLGTSGAGTYEQYF	NA	TRBV13	TRBJ2-7
CASSESGGTYEQYF	NA	TRBV2	TRBJ2-7
CASSLAQEVEAFF	NA	TRBV7-9	TRBJ1-1
CSSSPRLGGYSYNEQFF	NA	TRBV7-9	TRBJ2-1
CASSYSGQAFYSPLHF	NA	TRBV6-5	TRBJ1-6
CAGGDREQYF	NA	TRBV2	TRBJ2-7
CSSSRLRARGGSYEQYF	NA	TRBV7-9	TRBJ2-7
CASSVGGAKNIQYF	NA	TRBV5-8	TRBJ2-4
CASSLGWSNYGYTF	NA	TRBV6-1	TRBJ1-2
CASSPDRGGTEAFF	NA	TRBV7-2	TRBJ1-1
CASGGSAEQYF	NA	TRBV7-9	TRBJ2-7
CASSQESGTGGTGELFF	NA	TRBV4-3	TRBJ2-2
CASSPGLTETQYF	NA	TRBV4-1	TRBJ2-5
CASSARRGETEAFF	NA	TRBV2	TRBJ1-1
CASRRDRANTEAFF	few	TRBV6-5	TRBJ1-1
CASSIERGTNEKLFF	NA	TRBV19	TRBJ1-4
CSVDTGGNQPQHF	once	TRBV29-1	TRBJ1-5
CSSSDDRGLTGELFF	NA	TRBV7-9	TRBJ2-2
CASSLLAGGQETQYF	NA	TRBV7-8	TRBJ2-5
CASSIVTGLGSEAFF	once	TRBV19	TRBJ1-1
CASSGPDRGNSYEQYF	once	TRBV5-6	TRBJ2-7
CASSYFEGGNYGYTF	NA	TRBV6-5	TRBJ1-2
CASSTTFDRAGYTF	NA	TRBV19	TRBJ1-2
CASSEAGTENEKLFF	NA	TRBV2	TRBJ1-4
CASSVTSLSDEQFF	NA	TRBV9	TRBJ2-1
CASSLALGLMFTDTQYF	NA	TRBV5-1	TRBJ2-3